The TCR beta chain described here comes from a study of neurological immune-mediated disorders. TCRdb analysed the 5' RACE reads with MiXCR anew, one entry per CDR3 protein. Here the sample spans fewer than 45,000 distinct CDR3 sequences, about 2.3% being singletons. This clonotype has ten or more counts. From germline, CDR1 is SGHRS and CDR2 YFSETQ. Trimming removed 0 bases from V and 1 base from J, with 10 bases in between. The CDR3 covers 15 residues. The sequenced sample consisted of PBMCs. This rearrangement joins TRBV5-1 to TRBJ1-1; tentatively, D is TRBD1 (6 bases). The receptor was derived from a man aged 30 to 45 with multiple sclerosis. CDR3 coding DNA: TGCGCCAGCAGCTTGGTGATGGGGGCGAACACTGAAGCTTTCTTT. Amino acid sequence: CASSLVMGANTEAFF.